This TCR beta chain comes out of a study of blood T cells in healthy people across ages. Study observations and caveats: Across the age range, TCR beta diversity per million T cells fell in a roughly linear way.

Worth noting for this clonotype: Its target is not known.

Sample-barcoded 5' priming and a J-beta primer mix drove a second PCR of about 6 to 12 cycles. Individual samples furnished no less than 3 million CDR3-containing paired-end reads apiece. TCRdb passed the 5' RACE reads through MiXCR, listing each CDR3 protein once. This sample carries about 1,600,000 distinct CDR3 sequences, roughly 40% of them seen once, and the ten largest clones take approximately 7.9%. The CDR3 is 13 amino acids. The germline V gene encodes CDR1 MRHNA and CDR2 SNTAGT. V dropped 2 bases and J dropped 6 bases, with 8 bases sitting between them. This sequence originates from a woman aged 18-35 years in good health. The chain recombines TRBV6-4 with TRBJ2-1; D not certain. Sequencing was done on a sample of blood. CDR3 sequence reads: CASSDPLSNEQFF. The CDR3 nucleotides are TGTGCCAGCAGTGACCCGCTTAGCAATGAGCAGTTCTTC.